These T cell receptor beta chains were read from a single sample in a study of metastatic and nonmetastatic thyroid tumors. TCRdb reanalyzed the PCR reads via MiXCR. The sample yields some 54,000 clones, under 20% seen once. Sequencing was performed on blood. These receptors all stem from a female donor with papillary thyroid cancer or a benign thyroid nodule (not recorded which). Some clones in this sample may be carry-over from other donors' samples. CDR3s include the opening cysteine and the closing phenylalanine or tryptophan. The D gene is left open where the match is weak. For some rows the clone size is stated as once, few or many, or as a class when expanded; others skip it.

cdr3_aa: CARGTLRSYEQYF
cdr3_nt: TGTGCCAGAGGGACTCTGAGGTCCTACGAGCAGTACTTC
j_call: TRBJ2-7
cdr3_length: 13
d_call: .
v_call: TRBV7-2
clone_size: .

cdr3_aa: CASSPGRISGNTIYF
cdr3_nt: TGTGCCAGCAGCCCGGGACGGATCTCTGGAAACACCATATATTTT
j_call: TRBJ1-3
cdr3_length: 15
d_call: .
v_call: TRBV7-2
clone_size: .

cdr3_aa: CASSLKGYEQYF
cdr3_nt: TGTGCCAGCAGTTTAAAAGGGTACGAGCAGTACTTC
j_call: TRBJ2-7
cdr3_length: 12
d_call: .
v_call: TRBV28
clone_size: many

cdr3_aa: CASSSDRFVGEQYF
cdr3_nt: TGTGCCAGTAGTTCCGACAGGTTCGTGGGCGAGCAGTACTTC
j_call: TRBJ2-7
cdr3_length: 14
d_call: .
v_call: TRBV19
clone_size: few

cdr3_aa: CASSVAVTLADEQFF
cdr3_nt: TGTGCCAGCAGCGTAGCGGTGACCCTAGCCGATGAGCAGTTCTTC
j_call: TRBJ2-1
cdr3_length: 15
d_call: .
v_call: TRBV9
clone_size: .

cdr3_aa: CASSPSREGLKTQYF
cdr3_nt: TGTGCCAGCAGCCCATCCCGGGAGGGCTTAAAGACCCAGTACTTC
j_call: TRBJ2-5
cdr3_length: 15
d_call: TRBD2
v_call: TRBV7-2
clone_size: many

cdr3_aa: CARGPAGAAGELFF
cdr3_nt: TGTGCCAGAGGGCCAGCGGGAGCGGCTGGGGAGCTGTTTTTT
j_call: TRBJ2-2
cdr3_length: 14
d_call: TRBD2
v_call: TRBV6-4
clone_size: few

cdr3_aa: CASSRRRGGAHNEQFF
cdr3_nt: TGTGCCAGCAGCCGTCGCCGGGGTGGGGCCCACAATGAGCAGTTCTTC
j_call: TRBJ2-1
cdr3_length: 16
d_call: .
v_call: TRBV4-2
clone_size: .

cdr3_aa: CASTAGGTSYDQYF
cdr3_nt: TGTGCCAGCACGGCCGGCGGAACCTCCTACGATCAGTACTTC
j_call: TRBJ2-7
cdr3_length: 14
d_call: .
v_call: TRBV28
clone_size: .

cdr3_aa: CASSYPGTFSYNEQFF
cdr3_nt: TGTGCCAGCAGTTACCCCGGGACTTTCTCCTACAATGAGCAGTTCTTC
j_call: TRBJ2-1
cdr3_length: 16
d_call: .
v_call: TRBV6-6
clone_size: many

cdr3_aa: CASSFTENTEAFF
cdr3_nt: TGTGCCAGCAGCTTCACAGAGAACACTGAAGCTTTCTTT
j_call: TRBJ1-1
cdr3_length: 13
d_call: .
v_call: TRBV7-2
clone_size: many

cdr3_aa: CASRLTGTSSGPLHF
cdr3_nt: TGTGCCAGCAGACTTACCGGGACATCCTCAGGACCCCTCCACTTT
j_call: TRBJ1-6
cdr3_length: 15
d_call: .
v_call: TRBV13
clone_size: .

cdr3_aa: CASRPRDRLNTGELFF
cdr3_nt: TGTGCCAGCAGGCCTCGGGACAGACTGAACACCGGGGAGCTGTTTTTT
j_call: TRBJ2-2
cdr3_length: 16
d_call: TRBD1
v_call: TRBV28
clone_size: .

cdr3_aa: CASSTDRVEQYF
cdr3_nt: TGTGCCAGCAGCACGGACAGGGTAGAGCAGTACTTC
j_call: TRBJ2-7
cdr3_length: 12
d_call: TRBD1
v_call: TRBV7-9
clone_size: few

cdr3_aa: CASSIWGLGTDTQYF
cdr3_nt: TGTGCCAGTAGTATTTGGGGGCTCGGCACAGATACGCAGTATTTT
j_call: TRBJ2-3
cdr3_length: 15
d_call: .
v_call: TRBV19
clone_size: many